This TCR beta chain was obtained from a study of T cell repertoires in cytomegalovirus infection. Study as a whole: Shared public TCR beta signatures pointed to both CMV infection and a matching HLA type.

CDR1 is MNHNS, CDR2 SASEGT, per germline. V shed 7 bases, J shed 2 bases, and the junction held 6 bases outside the gene matches. The CDR3 covers 15 residues. TCRdb re-called the reads with MiXCR, one entry per CDR3 protein. The data contain 300,000 to 450,000 distinct CDR3 sequences, 15% to 20% of them singletons. The table lists this clonotype with a few counts. Its antigen remains unknown. General observations from the study: HLA-C-restricted CMV-specific TCR beta clonotypes were dominant in the ex vivo response.

This chain uses TRBV6-1 with TRBJ2-1; 9 nucleotides match TRBD1. The sample was PBMCs. The receptor was derived from a human donor in good health (CMV status not recorded). Some clones in this sample may be carry-over from other donors' samples. DNA for the CDR3: TGTGCCAGCAACGACCGGGACAGGGCCTACAATGAGCAGTTCTTC. It is translated as CASNDRDRAYNEQFF.